Following are 29 T cell receptor beta chains from one sample sequenced in a study of tumour-infiltrating T cells in Burkitt lymphoma. Assay used: immunoSEQ multiplex PCR; TCRdb lists only in-frame clones, some missing. The table has thousands of clones, around 84% seen once. Sequencing was performed on tumor tissue. All receptors come from a human donor with diffuse large B-cell lymphoma. Some clones in this sample may be carry-over from other donors' samples.

The chain couples TRBV5-1 to TRBJ2-1; TRBD2 agrees at 11 bases. The ends lost 2 bases at V and 6 bases at J; junction bases unmatched: 4. CDR3 length equals 15 residues. Germline V gives CDR1 SGHRS, CDR2 YFSETQ. The CDR3 here is CASSLKLAGANEQFF. Here the CDR3 DNA reads TGCGCCAGCAGCTTAAAACTAGCGGGAGCCAATGAGCAGTTCTTC.

V and J are TRBV5-4 and TRBJ2-5, with 10 positions matching TRBD2. The V gene's germline CDR1 is SGHNT and CDR2 YYREEE (reference sequence). The CDR3 sequence is 17 residues long. V lost 0 bases, J lost 5 bases, and 10 bases stayed unmatched. The CDR3: CASSLGGALAGEETQYF. In DNA, the CDR3 is TGTGCCAGCAGCTTGGGTGGAGCTCTAGCGGGAGAGGAGACCCAGTACTTC.

The J gene is TRBJ2-3, the V gene TRBV5-4; D remains unclear. The germline gives CDR1 SGHNT, CDR2 YYREEE (reference sequence). Trimming removed 1 base from V and 1 base from J, with 7 bases in between. The length of the CDR3 is 14 residues. CDR3 nucleotide sequence: TGTGCCAGCAGCTTGTCCAGCGGCACAGATACGCAGTATTTT. Translation: CASSLSSGTDTQYF.

This clone was seen just once. The chain links TRBV5-6 to TRBJ2-5; 8 nucleotides line up with TRBD1. The tail of the sequence fits TRBJ2-7 better, so the J call may be wrong. Looked up from germline, CDR1 is SGHDT and CDR2 is YYEEEE. This CDR3 has 14 amino acids. Here the CDR3 DNA reads TGTGCCAGCAGCTTACTAGCAGGGGGCAACGAGCAGTACTTC. It specifies CASSLLAGGNEQYF.

V usage is TRBV6-5 and J usage is TRBJ1-1; possibly TRBD1 for D (5 bases). With 6 bases removed from V and 1 base from J, the gap between germline ends came to 9 bases. Germline CDR1 reads MNHEY; CDR2 reads SVGAGI. CDR3 length: 13 residues. CDR3 region: CASSWGWNTEAFF. CDR3 DNA: TGTGCCAGCAGCTGGGGCTGGAACACTGAAGCTTTCTTT.

This clone was found once. The chain has TRBV7-2 and TRBJ2-5, with D perhaps matching TRBD2 (6 bases). Deletions cut 2 bases from V and 5 bases from J, with 15 bases between. Looked up from germline, CDR1 is SGHTA and CDR2 is FQGNSA. CDR3 length equals 15 residues. In nucleotides, the CDR3 is TGTGCCAGCAGCTTATCTACGGGAGTGAGGGAGACCCAGTACTTC. Residues: CASSLSTGVRETQYF.

The chain recombines TRBV19 with TRBJ2-7, with TRBD1 matching 7 bases. The CDR3 has 16 amino acids. Germline CDR1 and CDR2: LNHDA and SQIVND (reference sequence). Trimming at V came to 2 bases and at J to 0 bases, leaving 7 bases not matched to a gene. Written as DNA, the CDR3 is TGTGCCAGTAGTATATACCGGGACAGCTTCTCCTACGAGCAGTACTTC. Its protein is CASSIYRDSFSYEQYF.

V and J are TRBV27 and TRBJ1-2; 9 nucleotides align to TRBD1. After removal of 6 bases from V and 4 bases from J, the junction contained 6 bases not matched to a gene. Germline CDR1 reads MNHEY; CDR2 reads SMNVEV (reference sequence). The CDR3 runs 14 residues. CDR3 in amino acids: CASRREGQGYGYTF. The CDR3 coding sequence is TGTGCCAGCAGACGGGAGGGACAGGGCTATGGCTACACCTTC.

The chain uses TRBV27 and TRBJ1-6; D gene unclear. V was shortened by 0 bases and J by 15 bases, with 9 bases between the two germline ends. Germline assignment: CDR1 MNHEY and CDR2 SMNVEV (reference sequence). This CDR3 spans 12 amino acids. The CDR3 protein is CASSLSIGHLHF. CDR3 in DNA: TGTGCCAGCAGTTTATCGATCGGTCACCTCCACTTT.

The chain recombines TRBV15 with TRBJ1-5; 7 bases are shared with TRBD1. The CDR3 has 15 residues. The V gene end was trimmed by 3 bases and the J gene end by 2 bases; junction bases not matched to a gene: 4. Germline values: CDR1 LNHNV, CDR2 YYDKDF (reference sequence). Here the CDR3 reads CATSSFGTGNQPQHF. CDR3 coding DNA: TGTGCCACCAGCAGTTTTGGGACAGGCAATCAGCCCCAGCATTTT.

The chain combines TRBV9 with TRBJ2-2; D is undetermined. Trimming removed 4 bases from V and 7 bases from J, with 8 bases in between. CDR1 is SGDLS, CDR2 YYNGEE, per germline. This CDR3 has 12 residues. The CDR3, as DNA: TGTGCCAGCAGCAGCGTAAGCGGGGAGCTGTTTTTT. Amino acids: CASSSVSGELFF.

The chain recombines TRBV30 with TRBJ2-5, with D possibly being TRBD1 (6 bases). The CDR3 loop spans 15 amino acids. V lost 1 base and J 3 bases, leaving 15 bases between the germline ends. Germline assignment: CDR1 GTSNPN and CDR2 SVGIG (reference sequence). CDR3 nucleotide sequence: TGTGCCTGGAGTGCACAGGGCAGACGGAAAGAGACCCAGTACTTC. It is translated as CAWSAQGRRKETQYF.

This chain connects TRBV14 to TRBJ2-5, with D perhaps given as TRBD1 or TRBD2 (6 bases each). This CDR3 spans 18 amino acids. Between the trimmed V and J ends, which lost 4 bases and 3 bases, there was a span of 24 bases. CDR1 is SGHDN and CDR2 is FVKESK in the germline V gene. CDR3: CASSPAGGINQGKETQYF. CDR3 coding DNA: TGTGCCAGCAGCCCAGCCGGGGGCATCAACCAGGGAAAAGAGACCCAGTACTTC. Together with reference TRBV14 and TRBJ2-5, the CDR3 gives the full variable domain: EAGVTQFPSHSVIEKGQTVTLRCDPISGHDNLYWYRRVMGKEIKFLLHFVKESKQDESGMPNNRFLAERTGGTYSTLKVQPAELEDSGVYFCASSPAGGINQGKETQYFGPGTRLLVL.

This chain links TRBV9 with TRBJ1-1; D might be TRBD1 (5 bases). This CDR3 spans 17 amino acids. Germline values: CDR1 SGDLS, CDR2 YYNGEE. V shed 2 bases and J shed 5 bases, with 22 bases lying between them. The CDR3 sequence is CASSVGGDSIRGTEAFF. The CDR3 region has the DNA TGTGCCAGCAGCGTGGGAGGAGACAGCATAAGAGGGACTGAAGCTTTCTTT.

J is TRBJ1-1 and V is TRBV28, with D unresolved. V was trimmed by 2 bases and J by 11 bases, leaving 9 bases between them. Germline CDR1 MDHEN, CDR2 SYDVKM. The CDR3 runs 11 residues. The CDR3, as DNA: TGTGCCAGCAGTTTAAGACGAAATGCTTTCTTT. This encodes CASSLRRNAFF.

The rearrangement uses TRBV29-1 and TRBJ1-2; tentatively, D is TRBD1 (6 bases). The CDR3 extends over 15 amino acids. The ends were cut back, 0 bases at V and 14 bases at J, with 25 bases in the middle. The germline V gene has CDR1 SQVTM and CDR2 ANQGSEA. The DNA for the CDR3 is TGCAGCGTTGAAGATGCCCTTGACCCGACAGGAATGGGTACCTTC. It codes for CSVEDALDPTGMGTF.

Details on this clone: The junction does not match germline at one end; this may be a read error. The chain joins TRBV5-1 to TRBJ2-5; weak D call: TRBD2 (5 bases). This CDR3 is built from 14 residues. The germline V gene has CDR1 SGHRS and CDR2 YFSETQ. As DNA, the CDR3 is TGCGCCAACAGCTTGGAGGCAGGACGTTGGGAGCAGTACTTC. It is translated as CANSLEAGRWEQYF.

This clone is large in the sample. The J gene is TRBJ2-5, the V gene TRBV5-1, with TRBD2 identical over 10 bases. V lost 2 bases to trimming and J lost 1 base; unmatched junction nucleotides: 5. There are 16 residues in the CDR3. The germline gives CDR1 SGHRS, CDR2 YFSETQ. CDR3 sequence reads: CASSLPGLALQETQYF. The CDR3 DNA is TGCGCCAGCAGCTTACCGGGACTAGCGCTCCAAGAGACCCAGTACTTC.

The table lists this clone with a few counts. The chain uses TRBV27 and TRBJ2-7; 9 bases align to TRBD1. The length of the CDR3 is 15 residues. Germline trimming cut 5 bases from V and 6 bases from J; bases unmatched to any gene: 11. Per the germline V gene, CDR1 is MNHEY and CDR2 is SMNVEV (reference sequence). CDR3 loop: CASSPSDRGRLEQYF. As DNA, the CDR3 is TGTGCCAGCAGTCCCTCGGACAGGGGAAGGCTCGAGCAGTACTTC.

The chain has TRBV19 and TRBJ1-5, with TRBD1 matching over 9 bases. With V trimmed by 6 bases and J by 2 bases, 5 bases remained unmatched. The CDR3 has 15 residues. Germline V gene data show CDR1 as LNHDA and CDR2 as SQIVND (reference sequence). The CDR3 DNA reads as TGTGCCAGTAGACCGACAGGGGGAGGCAATCAGCCCCAGCATTTT. Amino acid sequence: CASRPTGGGNQPQHF.

The rearrangement uses TRBV7-9 and TRBJ2-7; the match to TRBD2 covers 11 bases. This CDR3 contains 15 residues. V shed 1 base and J 3 bases; nucleotides not matched to a gene: 2. The germline CDR1 and CDR2 sequences are SEHNR and FQNEAQ (reference sequence). In nucleotides, the CDR3 is TGTGCCAGCAGCTTAGGGGGGACTAGCGGCTACGAGCAGTACTTC. Translation: CASSLGGTSGYEQYF.

The rearrangement links TRBV6-5 to TRBJ1-5, with no clear D. Germline CDR1 reads MNHEY; CDR2 reads SVGAGI. The CDR3 spans 15 residues. V gave up 7 bases and J gave up 2 bases, with 15 bases separating them. The CDR3 reads CASKVTHDGNQPQHF. CDR3 bases: TGTGCCAGCAAGGTAACCCACGATGGCAATCAGCCCCAGCATTTT.

The rearrangement joins TRBV27 to TRBJ2-2; a possible D gene is TRBD2 (6 bases). CDR1 and CDR2 (germline): MNHEY, SMNVEV (reference sequence). The CDR3 is 16 amino acids. Trimming pared 0 bases from V and 4 bases from J, leaving 12 bases between. CDR3 nucleotide sequence: TGTGCCAGCAGTTTATCGACTAGTGCTGGCACCGGGGAGCTGTTTTTT. This sequence encodes CASSLSTSAGTGELFF.

The gene calls are TRBV7-2 and TRBJ2-1, with D possibly being TRBD2 (5 bases). The CDR3 is 14 amino acids. V was trimmed by 7 bases and J by 4 bases, leaving 14 bases between them. Germline CDR1 is SGHTA and CDR2 is FQGNSA. CDR3 sequence (DNA): TGTGCCAGCAACCCAGGAGGAACTTACAATGAGCAGTTCTTC. Its protein is CASNPGGTYNEQFF. Together with reference TRBV7-2 and TRBJ2-1, the CDR3 gives the full variable domain: GAGVSQSPSNKVTEKGKDVELRCDPISGHTALYWYRQSLGQGLEFLIYFQGNSAPDKSGLPSDRFSAERTGGSVSTLTIQRTQQEDSAVYLCASNPGGTYNEQFFGPGTRLTVL.

V is TRBV4-2 and J is TRBJ2-2; D is uncertain. This CDR3 region has 15 residues. CDR1 is LGHNA, CDR2 YNFKEQ, per germline. V was pared by 1 base and J by 1 base, with 7 bases between. The CDR3 sequence is CASSQALRNTGELFF. CDR3 DNA: TGTGCCAGCAGCCAAGCTCTCAGGAACACCGGGGAGCTGTTTTTT.

This clone was recorded a few times. V gene TRBV2 combines with J gene TRBJ2-3; D is possibly TRBD1 (6 bases). Per the germline V gene, CDR1 is SNHLY and CDR2 is FYNNEI. The CDR3 runs 15 residues. V was pared by 6 bases and J by 1 base, with 14 bases between. The CDR3 DNA follows: TGTGCCAGCAGCGTCCAGGGGCTACGCACAGATACGCAGTATTTT. This gives the protein CASSVQGLRTDTQYF. The full variable domain, its missing parts supplied by reference TRBV2 and TRBJ2-3, is EPEVTQTPSHQVTQMGQEVILRCVPISNHLYFYWYRQILGQKVEFLVSFYNNEISEKSEIFDDQFSVERPDGSNFTLKIRSTKLEDSAMYFCASSVQGLRTDTQYFGPGTRLTVL.

The V gene is TRBV4-1, the J gene TRBJ1-3; D not certain. The CDR3 sequence is 18 residues long. Germline CDR1 reads MGHRA; CDR2 reads YSYEKL. V was cut by 0 bases and J by 5 bases, with 20 bases left in between. CDR3 coding DNA: TGCGCCAGCAGCCAAGATCCCGAGCGGGAACCTCCTAGAAACACCATATATTTT. It specifies CASSQDPEREPPRNTIYF.

The chain employs TRBV19 and TRBJ1-2; no reliable D call. The CDR3 is 13 residues long. Germline loops: CDR1 LNHDA, CDR2 SQIVND (reference sequence). Between the trimmed V and J ends, which lost 4 bases and 4 bases, there was a span of 10 bases. This CDR3 reads CASSTPWLYGYTF. CDR3 DNA: TGTGCCAGTAGTACCCCCTGGCTCTATGGCTACACCTTC.

CDR3 sequence (DNA): TGTGCCAGCAGCCGCGACTACGAGCAGTACTTC. Its translation: CASSRDYEQYF. The chain recombines TRBV5-6 with TRBJ2-7; no reliable D call. V was trimmed by 4 bases and J by 3 bases, leaving 5 bases between them. The CDR3 runs 11 residues. Germline loops: CDR1 SGHDT, CDR2 YYEEEE.